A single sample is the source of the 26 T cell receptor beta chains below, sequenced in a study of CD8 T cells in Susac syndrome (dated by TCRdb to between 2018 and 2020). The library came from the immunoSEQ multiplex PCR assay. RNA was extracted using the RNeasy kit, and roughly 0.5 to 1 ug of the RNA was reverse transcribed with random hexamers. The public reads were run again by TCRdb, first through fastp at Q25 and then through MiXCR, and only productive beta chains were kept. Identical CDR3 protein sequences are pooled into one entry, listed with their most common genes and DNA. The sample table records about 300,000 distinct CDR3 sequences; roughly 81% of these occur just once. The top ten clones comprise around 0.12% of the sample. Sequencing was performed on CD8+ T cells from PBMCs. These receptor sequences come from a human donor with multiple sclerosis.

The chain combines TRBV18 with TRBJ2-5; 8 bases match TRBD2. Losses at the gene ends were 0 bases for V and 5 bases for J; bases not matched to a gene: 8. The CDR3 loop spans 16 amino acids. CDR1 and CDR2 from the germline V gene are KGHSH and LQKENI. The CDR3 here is CASSPPGLGFRETQYF. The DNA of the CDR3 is TGTGCCAGCTCACCACCGGGACTAGGCTTCCGTGAGACCCAGTACTTC.

This chain's CDR3 is CASSTGTSGRAHEQYF. The DNA of the CDR3 is TGTGCCAGCAGCACCGGGACTAGCGGGAGGGCGCACGAGCAGTACTTC. The chain links TRBV9 to TRBJ2-7, with 16 nucleotides matching TRBD2. This CDR3 is built from 16 residues. Trimming removed 4 bases from V and 5 bases from J; junction bases left unmatched: 6. Germline CDR1 is SGDLS and CDR2 is YYNGEE.

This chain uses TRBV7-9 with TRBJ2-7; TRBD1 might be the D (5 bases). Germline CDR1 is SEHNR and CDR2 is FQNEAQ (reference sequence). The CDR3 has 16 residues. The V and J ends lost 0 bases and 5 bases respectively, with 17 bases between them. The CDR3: CASSLALGPPGDEQYF. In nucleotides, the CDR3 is TGTGCCAGCAGCTTAGCGCTGGGGCCCCCGGGCGACGAGCAGTACTTC.

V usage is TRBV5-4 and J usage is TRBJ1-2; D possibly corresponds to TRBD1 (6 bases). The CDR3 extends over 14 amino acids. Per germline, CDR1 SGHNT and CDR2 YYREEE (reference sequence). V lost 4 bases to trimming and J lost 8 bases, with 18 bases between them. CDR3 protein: CASSPEGDILGYTF. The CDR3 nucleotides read TGTGCCAGCAGCCCCGAGGGGGACATCTTAGGCTACACCTTC.

The CDR3: CASSGNIAGGSYNEQFF. The CDR3 region has the DNA TGCGCCAGCAGCGGTAACATAGCGGGAGGGTCCTACAATGAGCAGTTCTTC. The V gene is TRBV5-1, the J gene TRBJ2-1, with 11 bases aligning to TRBD2. V was clipped by 4 bases and J by 1 base; unmatched bases: 7. From germline, CDR1 is SGHRS and CDR2 YFSETQ. The CDR3 covers 17 residues.

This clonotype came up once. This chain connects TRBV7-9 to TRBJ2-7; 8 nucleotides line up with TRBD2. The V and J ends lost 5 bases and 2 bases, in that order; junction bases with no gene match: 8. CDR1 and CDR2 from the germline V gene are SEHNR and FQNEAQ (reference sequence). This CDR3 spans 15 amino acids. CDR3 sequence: CASSDTGTRPYEQYF. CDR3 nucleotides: TGTGCCAGCAGCGATACCGGGACTAGACCCTACGAGCAGTACTTC. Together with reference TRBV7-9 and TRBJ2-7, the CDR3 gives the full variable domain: DTGVSQNPRHKITKRGQNVTFRCDPISEHNRLYWYRQTLGQGPEFLTYFQNEAQLEKSRLLSDRFSAERPKGSFSTLEIQRTEQGDSAMYLCASSDTGTRPYEQYFGPGTRLTVT.

In DNA, the CDR3 is TGTGCCAGCAGATCCGGGCCGAAGGAGAACACCATATATTTT. Protein: CASRSGPKENTIYF. V and J are TRBV12-3 or TRBV12-4 and TRBJ1-3; D gene uncertain. The CDR3 loop spans 14 amino acids. V was pared by 6 bases and J by 7 bases, with 16 bases between.

The CDR3 is CASSSRTLGWYGYTF. Here the CDR3 DNA reads TGTGCCAGCAGTTCTCGGACCCTAGGGTGGTATGGCTACACCTTC. The V call is TRBV28, the J call TRBJ1-2, with no clear D. This CDR3 is 15 amino acids long. The germline CDR1 and CDR2 sequences are MDHEN and SYDVKM. The V end lost 4 bases, the J end lost 5 bases, and 17 bases lay between the germline ends.

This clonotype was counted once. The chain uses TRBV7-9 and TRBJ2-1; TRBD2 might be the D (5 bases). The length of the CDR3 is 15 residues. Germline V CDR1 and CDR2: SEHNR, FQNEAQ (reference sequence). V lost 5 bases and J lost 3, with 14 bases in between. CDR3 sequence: CASSRPGKSYNEQFF. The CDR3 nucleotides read TGTGCCAGCAGCCGGCCGGGGAAAAGCTACAATGAGCAGTTCTTC. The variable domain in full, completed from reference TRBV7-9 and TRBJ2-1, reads DTGVSQNPRHKITKRGQNVTFRCDPISEHNRLYWYRQTLGQGPEFLTYFQNEAQLEKSRLLSDRFSAERPKGSFSTLEIQRTEQGDSAMYLCASSRPGKSYNEQFFGPGTRLTVL.

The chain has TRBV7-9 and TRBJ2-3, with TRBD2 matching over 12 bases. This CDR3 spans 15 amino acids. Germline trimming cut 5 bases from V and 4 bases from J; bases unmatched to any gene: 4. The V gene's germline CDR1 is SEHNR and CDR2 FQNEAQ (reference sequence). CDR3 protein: CASSTTSGRSDTQYF. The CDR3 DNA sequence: TGTGCCAGCAGCACGACTAGCGGGAGATCAGATACGCAGTATTTT.

The CDR3 region is CASSQTVEQFF. The CDR3 DNA reads as TGTGCCAGCAGTCAGACAGTGGAGCAGTTCTTC. The gene calls are TRBV25-1 and TRBJ2-1, with D possibly being TRBD1 (5 bases). CDR1 is MGHDK, CDR2 SYGVNS, per germline. Deletions cut 5 bases from V and 10 bases from J, with 9 bases between. The CDR3 covers 11 residues.

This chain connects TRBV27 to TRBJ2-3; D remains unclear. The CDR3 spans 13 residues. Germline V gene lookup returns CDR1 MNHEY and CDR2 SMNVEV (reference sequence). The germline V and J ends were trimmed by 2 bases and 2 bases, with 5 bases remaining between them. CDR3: CASSLSYTDTQYF. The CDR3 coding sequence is TGTGCCAGCAGTTTAAGCTACACAGATACGCAGTATTTT.

DNA for the CDR3: TGTGCCAGCAGCGCGGACAGGGGAGGCACAGATACGCAGTATTTT. It codes for CASSADRGGTDTQYF. V gene TRBV9 combines with J gene TRBJ2-3; 9 bases agree with TRBD1. The CDR3 has 15 residues. J lost 1 base, V lost 3 bases, and 3 bases had no gene match. CDR1 and CDR2 from the germline V gene are SGDLS and YYNGEE.

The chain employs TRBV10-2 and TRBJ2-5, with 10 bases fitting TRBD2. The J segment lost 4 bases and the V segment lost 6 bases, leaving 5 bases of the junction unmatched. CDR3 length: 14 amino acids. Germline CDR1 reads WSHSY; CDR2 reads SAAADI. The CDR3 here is CASRLAGVGETQYF. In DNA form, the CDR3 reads TGCGCCAGCAGGCTAGCGGGAGTTGGAGAGACCCAGTACTTC.

CDR3 region: CASSLALKGETQYF. In DNA form, the CDR3 reads TGTGCCAGCAGCTTAGCGCTCAAGGGGGAGACCCAGTACTTC. The V and J genes are TRBV7-6 and TRBJ2-5; weak D call: TRBD1 (5 bases). This CDR3 comprises 14 residues. Germline V gene data show CDR1 as SGHVS and CDR2 as FNYEAQ. Trimming cost V 0 bases and J 5 bases, with 10 bases left between them.

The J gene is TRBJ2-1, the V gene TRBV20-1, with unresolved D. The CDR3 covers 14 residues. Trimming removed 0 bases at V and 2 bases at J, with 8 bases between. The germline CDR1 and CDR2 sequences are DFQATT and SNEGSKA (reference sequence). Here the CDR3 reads CSAREHLAYNEQFF. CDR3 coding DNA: TGCAGTGCTAGAGAGCACCTTGCCTACAATGAGCAGTTCTTC.

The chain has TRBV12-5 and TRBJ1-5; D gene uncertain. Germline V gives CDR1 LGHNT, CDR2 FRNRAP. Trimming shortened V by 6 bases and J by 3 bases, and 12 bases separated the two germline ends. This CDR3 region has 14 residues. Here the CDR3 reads CASGTDGYNQPQHF. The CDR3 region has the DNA TGTGCTAGTGGCACCGACGGATACAATCAGCCCCAGCATTTT.

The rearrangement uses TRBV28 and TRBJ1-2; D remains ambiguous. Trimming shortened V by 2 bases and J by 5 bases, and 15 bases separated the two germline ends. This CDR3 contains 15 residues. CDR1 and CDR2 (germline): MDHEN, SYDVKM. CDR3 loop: CASSLRLLQTYGYTF. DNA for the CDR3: TGTGCCAGCAGTTTACGACTCCTGCAGACTTATGGCTACACCTTC.

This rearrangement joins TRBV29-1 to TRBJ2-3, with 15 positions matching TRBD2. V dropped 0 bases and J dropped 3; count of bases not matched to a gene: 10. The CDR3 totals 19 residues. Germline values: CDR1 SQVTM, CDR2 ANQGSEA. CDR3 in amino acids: CSVEDQPGLAGGPTDTQYF. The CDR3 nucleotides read TGCAGCGTTGAAGATCAACCAGGACTAGCGGGAGGGCCTACAGATACGCAGTATTTT.

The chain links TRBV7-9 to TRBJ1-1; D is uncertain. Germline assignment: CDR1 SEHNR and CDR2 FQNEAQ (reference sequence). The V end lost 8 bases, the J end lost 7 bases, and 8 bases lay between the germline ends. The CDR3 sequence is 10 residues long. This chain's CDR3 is CASGRFEAFF. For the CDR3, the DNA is TGTGCCAGCGGGAGGTTTGAAGCTTTCTTT.

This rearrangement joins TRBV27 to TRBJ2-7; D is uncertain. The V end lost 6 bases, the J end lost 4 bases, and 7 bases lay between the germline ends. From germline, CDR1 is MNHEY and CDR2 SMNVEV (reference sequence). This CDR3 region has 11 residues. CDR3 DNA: TGTGCCAGCAGACAGAGTTACGAGCAGTACTTC. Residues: CASRQSYEQYF.

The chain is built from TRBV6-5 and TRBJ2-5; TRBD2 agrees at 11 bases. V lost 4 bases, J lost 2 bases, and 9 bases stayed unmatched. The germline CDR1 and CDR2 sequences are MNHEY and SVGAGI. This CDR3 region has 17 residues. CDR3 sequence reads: CASSSARASGGQETQYF. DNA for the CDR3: TGTGCCAGCAGTTCCGCCAGGGCTAGCGGGGGGCAAGAGACCCAGTACTTC.

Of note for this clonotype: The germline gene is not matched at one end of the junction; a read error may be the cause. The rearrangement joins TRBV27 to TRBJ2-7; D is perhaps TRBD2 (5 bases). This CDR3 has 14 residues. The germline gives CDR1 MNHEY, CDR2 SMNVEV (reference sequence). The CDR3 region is CASSLRAVSDEQYF. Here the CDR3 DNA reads TGTGCCAGCAGTTTAAGAGCGGTCTCCGACGAGCAGTACTTC.

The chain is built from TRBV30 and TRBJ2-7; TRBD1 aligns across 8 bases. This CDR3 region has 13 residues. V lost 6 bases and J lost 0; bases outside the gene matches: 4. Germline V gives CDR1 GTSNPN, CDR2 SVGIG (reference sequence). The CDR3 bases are TGTGCCTGTTCGGGACAGGACTCCTACGAGCAGTACTTC. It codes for CACSGQDSYEQYF.

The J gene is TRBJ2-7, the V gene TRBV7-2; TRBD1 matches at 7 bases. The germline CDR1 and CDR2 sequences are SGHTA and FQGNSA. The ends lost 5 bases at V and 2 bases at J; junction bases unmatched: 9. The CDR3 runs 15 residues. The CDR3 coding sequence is TGTGCCAGCAGCATTGGGACAGCCCTTACCTACGAGCAGTACTTC. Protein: CASSIGTALTYEQYF.

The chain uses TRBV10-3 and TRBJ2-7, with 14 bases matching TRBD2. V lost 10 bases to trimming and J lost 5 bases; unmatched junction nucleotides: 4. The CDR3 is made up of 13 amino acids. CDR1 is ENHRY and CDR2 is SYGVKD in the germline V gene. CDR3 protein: CATGTSGSDEQYF. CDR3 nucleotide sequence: TGTGCCACCGGGACTAGCGGGAGCGACGAGCAGTACTTC.